This T cell receptor beta chain was identified in a study of cytomegalovirus exposure and HLA in healthy donors. Comment on this clone: Its antigen is unidentified.

Donors were drawn from the approximately 110-subject validation cohort, separate from the roughly 610-subject first cohort. Study-level points and caveats: Associated with cytomegalovirus, according to the listing, were 164 TCR beta chains. In the roughly 120 validation repertoires, about 95% of cluster scores exceeded 0, per a later analysis.

Method: immunoSEQ multiplex PCR; TCRdb's copy keeps in-frame clones and lacks some. The sample holds under 95,000 clones, 94% seen once. Unmatched junction bases numbered 7, after V lost 4 bases and J lost 8 bases. The CDR3 covers 16 residues. The germline CDR1 and CDR2 sequences are MNHNY and SVGAGI (reference sequence). The receptor was isolated from a woman aged 18-29 years in good health and CMV-seronegative. The chain links TRBV6-6 to TRBJ2-1; the match to TRBD2 covers 14 bases. Sequenced input: PBMCs. For the CDR3, the DNA is TGTGCCAGCAGTTTCGGGACTAGCGGGGGCTGGGATGAGCAGTTCTTC. It encodes CASSFGTSGGWDEQFF.